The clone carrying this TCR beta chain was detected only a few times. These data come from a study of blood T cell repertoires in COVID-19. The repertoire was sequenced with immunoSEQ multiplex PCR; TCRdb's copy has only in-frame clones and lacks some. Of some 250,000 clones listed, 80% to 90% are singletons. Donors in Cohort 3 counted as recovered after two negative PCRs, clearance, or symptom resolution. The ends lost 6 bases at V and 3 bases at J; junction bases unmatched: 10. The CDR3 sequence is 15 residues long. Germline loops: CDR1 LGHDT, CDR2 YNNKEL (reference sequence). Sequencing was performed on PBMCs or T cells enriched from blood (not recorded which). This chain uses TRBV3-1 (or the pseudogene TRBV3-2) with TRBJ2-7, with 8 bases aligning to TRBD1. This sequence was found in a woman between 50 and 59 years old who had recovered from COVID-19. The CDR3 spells CASRGGQVENYEQYF. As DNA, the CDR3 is TGTGCCAGCAGAGGGGGACAGGTTGAAAACTACGAGCAGTACTTC.